The T cell receptor beta chain described here comes from a study of blood T cell repertoires in COVID-19. Some clones are missing from TCRdb's copy, which holds only in-frame ones; the method was immunoSEQ multiplex PCR. The data hold about 140,000 clones, with about 84% observed a single time. This clone was recorded a few times. V was shortened by 5 bases and J by 4 bases, with 20 bases between the two germline ends. The CDR3 is made up of 17 amino acids. CDR1 and CDR2 (germline): LGHDT, YNNKEL (reference sequence). This receptor was taken from a woman aged 18-29 years who had been exposed to COVID-19. The specimen sequenced was PBMCs or T cells enriched from blood (not recorded which). This chain joins TRBV3-1 (or the pseudogene TRBV3-2) and TRBJ1-4; D might be TRBD1 (5 bases). The CDR3 here is CASSSPGVAGSNEKLFF. For the CDR3, the DNA is TGTGCCAGCAGCAGCCCGGGAGTGGCAGGGAGTAATGAAAAACTGTTTTTT.